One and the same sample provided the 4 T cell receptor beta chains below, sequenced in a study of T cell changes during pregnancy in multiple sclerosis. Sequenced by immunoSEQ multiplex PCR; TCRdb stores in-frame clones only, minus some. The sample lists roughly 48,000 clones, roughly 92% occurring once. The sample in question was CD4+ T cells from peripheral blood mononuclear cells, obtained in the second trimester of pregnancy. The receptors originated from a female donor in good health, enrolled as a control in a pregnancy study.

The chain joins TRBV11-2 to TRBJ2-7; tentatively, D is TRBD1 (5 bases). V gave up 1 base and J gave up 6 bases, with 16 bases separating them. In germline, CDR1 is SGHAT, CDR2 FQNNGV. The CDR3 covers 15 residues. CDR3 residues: CASSLVFQGQGEQYF. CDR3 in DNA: TGTGCCAGCAGCTTAGTTTTCCAGGGTCAGGGCGAGCAGTACTTC. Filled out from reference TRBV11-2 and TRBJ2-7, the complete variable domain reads EAGVAQSPRYKIIEKRQSVAFWCNPISGHATLYWYQQILGQGPKLLIQFQNNGVVDDSQLPKDRFSAERLKGVDSTLKIQPAKLEDSAVYLCASSLVFQGQGEQYFGPGTRLTVT.

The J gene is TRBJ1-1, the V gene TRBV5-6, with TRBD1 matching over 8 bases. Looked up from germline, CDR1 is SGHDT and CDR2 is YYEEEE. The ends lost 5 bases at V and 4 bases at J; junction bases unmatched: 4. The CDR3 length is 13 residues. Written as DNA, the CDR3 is TGTGCCAGCAGTCGTACAGGGGGCACTGAAGCTTTCTTT. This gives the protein CASSRTGGTEAFF.

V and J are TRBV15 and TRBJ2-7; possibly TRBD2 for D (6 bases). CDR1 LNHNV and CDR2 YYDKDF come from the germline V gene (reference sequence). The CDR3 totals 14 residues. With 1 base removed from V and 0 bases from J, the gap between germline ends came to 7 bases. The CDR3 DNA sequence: TGTGCCACCAGCAGAGGCGGGAACTCCTACGAGCAGTACTTC. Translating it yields CATSRGGNSYEQYF.

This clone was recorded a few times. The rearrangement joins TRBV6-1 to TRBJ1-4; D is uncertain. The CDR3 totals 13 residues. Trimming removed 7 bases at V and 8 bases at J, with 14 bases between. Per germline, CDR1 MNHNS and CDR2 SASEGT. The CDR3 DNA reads TGTGCCAGCATCCCAACGGGTGGCGAAAAACTGTTTTTT. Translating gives CASIPTGGEKLFF.